The 14 T cell receptor beta chains listed next were all sequenced from one sample in a study of T cell changes during pregnancy in multiple sclerosis. The table came from immunoSEQ multiplex PCR; TCRdb's copy has only in-frame clones and leaves some out. The sample has fewer than 60,000 clones, around 93% seen once. The sample here was peripheral blood, taken after pregnancy. These receptor sequences come from a female donor in good health, enrolled as a control in a pregnancy study.

Only one count was recorded for this clone. CDR3 region: CASSLGVGDEQYF. The CDR3 coding sequence is TGTGCCAGCAGCTTGGGTGTAGGGGACGAGCAGTACTTC. The chain carries TRBV5-4 and TRBJ2-7; D might be TRBD1 (5 bases). Looked up from germline, CDR1 is SGHNT and CDR2 is YYREEE (reference sequence). V dropped 0 bases and J dropped 5 bases, with 9 bases sitting between them. The CDR3 consists of 13 residues.

The chain has TRBV4-1 and TRBJ1-4; D is undetermined. The length of the CDR3 is 15 residues. Looked up from germline, CDR1 is MGHRA and CDR2 is YSYEKL. Trimming cost V 1 base and J 7 bases, with 13 bases left between them. In nucleotides, the CDR3 is TGCGCCAGCAGCCAAGGCCCCGGGGTTAGTGAAAAACTGTTTTTT. Its protein product is CASSQGPGVSEKLFF.

The chain couples TRBV20-1 to TRBJ2-1; D uncertain. Germline assignment: CDR1 DFQATT and CDR2 SNEGSKA (reference sequence). Trimming took 6 bases from V and 6 from J, leaving 9 bases between them. The CDR3 totals 11 residues. The CDR3 here is CSALLRNEQFF. CDR3 in DNA: TGCAGTGCGTTACTCCGCAATGAGCAGTTCTTC.

This rearrangement joins TRBV10-3 to TRBJ2-5; 12 positions agree with TRBD2. V trimming: 2 bases; J trimming: 5 bases; junction bases outside the gene matches: 6. The CDR3 loop spans 16 amino acids. CDR1 is ENHRY and CDR2 is SYGVKD in the germline V gene. CDR3 DNA: TGTGCCATCAGTGAGACACACACTAGCGGGGGGGAGACCCAGTACTTC. It specifies CAISETHTSGGETQYF.

This chain connects TRBV11-3 to TRBJ2-2; TRBD2 aligns across 14 bases. The CDR3 has 17 residues. CDR1 and CDR2 (germline): SGHNT, YENEEA. V lost 5 bases to trimming and J lost 6 bases; unmatched junction nucleotides: 8. The CDR3 sequence: CASSLGGGLAGAGELFF. For the CDR3, the DNA is TGTGCCAGCAGCCTAGGGGGGGGACTAGCGGGAGCCGGGGAGCTGTTTTTT.

The table lists this clone with a few counts. The J gene is TRBJ2-1, the V gene TRBV5-1; 7 bases fit TRBD2. Trimming removed 2 bases from V and 5 bases from J; junction bases left unmatched: 7. This CDR3 is built from 15 residues. Germline V lookup: CDR1 SGHRS, CDR2 YFSETQ. CDR3 region: CASSLIAGSNNEQFF. Here the CDR3 DNA reads TGCGCCAGCAGCTTAATAGCGGGCTCTAACAATGAGCAGTTCTTC.

The chain joins TRBV6-1 to TRBJ1-5, with D possibly TRBD1 on 6 matching bases. The CDR3 is 15 amino acids. Trimming shortened V by 3 bases and J by 5 bases, and 14 bases separated the two germline ends. CDR1 and CDR2 from the germline V gene are MNHNS and SASEGT. Here the CDR3 DNA reads TGTGCCAGCAGTGACTTGACAGGAGACGATCAGCCCCAGCATTTT. Translated: CASSDLTGDDQPQHF.

This clone was recorded only once. The chain carries TRBV14 and TRBJ1-2, with D unresolved. The CDR3 is 14 residues long. Trimming shortened V by 2 bases and J by 6 bases, and 13 bases separated the two germline ends. CDR1 and CDR2 (germline): SGHDN, FVKESK. Written as DNA, the CDR3 is TGTGCCAGCAGCCAATTCCAGTCTTTTCATGGCTACACCTTC. Amino acids: CASSQFQSFHGYTF. The full variable domain, with the rest looked up from reference TRBV14 and TRBJ1-2, is EAGVTQFPSHSVIEKGQTVTLRCDPISGHDNLYWYRRVMGKEIKFLLHFVKESKQDESGMPNNRFLAERTGGTYSTLKVQPAELEDSGVYFCASSQFQSFHGYTFGSGTRLTVV.

The rearrangement uses TRBV30 and TRBJ1-4, with D tentatively TRBD1 (5 bases). V dropped 5 bases and J dropped 0 bases, with 10 bases sitting between them. The germline CDR1 and CDR2 sequences are GTSNPN and SVGIG (reference sequence). The CDR3 has 14 residues. The CDR3 spells CAWGTGATNEKLFF. DNA for the CDR3: TGTGCCTGGGGGACTGGCGCAACTAATGAAAAACTGTTTTTT.

The genes are TRBV7-6 and TRBJ2-2, with D unclear. The V end was cut by 6 bases, the J end by 4 bases, with 15 bases between. The CDR3 totals 15 residues. Germline CDR1 and CDR2: SGHVS and FNYEAQ. The CDR3 protein is CASRTLPSTTGELFF. The CDR3 nucleotides read TGTGCCAGCAGGACTCTACCATCCACCACCGGGGAGCTGTTTTTT.

This clone has only a few counts. The gene calls are TRBV19 and TRBJ2-7; unclear D gene. The CDR3 covers 15 residues. V shed 3 bases and J shed 2 bases, with 14 bases lying between them. Germline loops: CDR1 LNHDA, CDR2 SQIVND (reference sequence). Here the CDR3 DNA reads TGTGCCAGTAGTATGGGCCAGGCCAACACCTACGAGCAGTACTTC. Translation: CASSMGQANTYEQYF.

The V and J genes are TRBV4-3 and TRBJ2-4, with D possibly being TRBD1 (7 bases). CDR3 length: 13 residues. The V end was cut by 4 bases, the J end by 9 bases, with 13 bases between. Germline CDR1 is LGHNA and CDR2 is YSLEER. The CDR3: CASSLRGESIQYF. In DNA, the CDR3 is TGCGCCAGCAGCCTCAGGGGGGAGAGCATTCAGTACTTC.

This clone was seen a single time. V is TRBV6-5 and J is TRBJ2-3, with TRBD2 as a possible D gene (5 bases). CDR3 length equals 14 residues. The ends were cut back, 4 bases at V and 6 bases at J, with 14 bases in the middle. Per germline, CDR1 MNHEY and CDR2 SVGAGI. CDR3 nucleotide sequence: TGTGCCAGCAGTTCCGGACTGGAAGGGGATACGCAGTATTTT. Its protein product is CASSSGLEGDTQYF.

The sample holds one count of this clone. This sequence joins TRBV28 and TRBJ2-3; 9 bases fit TRBD2. J lost 4 bases, V lost 8 bases, and 10 bases had no gene match. The CDR3 covers 15 residues. CDR1 is MDHEN, CDR2 SYDVKM, per germline. The CDR3 region is CASGPLAGLPDTQYF. In DNA form, the CDR3 reads TGTGCCAGCGGTCCCCTAGCGGGACTTCCAGATACGCAGTATTTT.